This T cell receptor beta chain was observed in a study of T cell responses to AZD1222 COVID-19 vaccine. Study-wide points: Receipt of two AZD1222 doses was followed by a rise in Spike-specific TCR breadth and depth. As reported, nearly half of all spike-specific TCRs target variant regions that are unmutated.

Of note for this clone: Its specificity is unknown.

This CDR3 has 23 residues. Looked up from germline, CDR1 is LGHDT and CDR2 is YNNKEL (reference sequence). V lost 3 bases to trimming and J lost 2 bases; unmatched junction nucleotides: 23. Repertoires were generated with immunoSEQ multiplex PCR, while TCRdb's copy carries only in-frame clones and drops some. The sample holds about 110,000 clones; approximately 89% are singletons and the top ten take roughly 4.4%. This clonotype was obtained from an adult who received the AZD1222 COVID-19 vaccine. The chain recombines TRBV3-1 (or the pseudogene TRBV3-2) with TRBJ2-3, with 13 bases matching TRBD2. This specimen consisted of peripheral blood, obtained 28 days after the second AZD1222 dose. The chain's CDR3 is CASSHKKGKVGGLAGPATDTQYF. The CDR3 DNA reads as TGTGCCAGCAGCCACAAGAAGGGGAAAGTTGGGGGACTAGCGGGACCGGCCACAGATACGCAGTATTTT.